These 11 T cell receptor beta chains originate from one sample sequenced in a study of PD-L1 blockade in urothelial cancer. The method was immunoSEQ multiplex PCR; TCRdb's version includes in-frame clones alone and lacks a portion of them. The table lists nearly 45,000 clones, 70% to 90% of them singletons. The time point: pretreatment peripheral blood. The source was PBMCs, collected around atezolizumab (anti-PD-L1) treatment. These receptors were obtained from a donor at least 40 years old with urothelial cancer.

This chain joins TRBV5-4 and TRBJ2-3; 9 bases align to TRBD2. The V and J ends lost 9 bases and 3 bases, in that order; junction bases with no gene match: 5. Germline values: CDR1 SGHNT, CDR2 YYREEE (reference sequence). The CDR3 extends over 13 amino acids. CDR3 in amino acids: CATREGHTDTQYF. CDR3 bases: TGTGCCACGCGGGAGGGTCATACAGATACGCAGTATTTT. Full variable domain (remainder filled in from reference TRBV5-4 and TRBJ2-3): ETGVTQSPTHLIKTRGQQVTLRCSSQSGHNTVSWYQQALGQGPQFIFQYYREEENGRGNFPPRFSGLQFPNYSSELNVNALELDDSALYLCATREGHTDTQYFGPGTRLTVL.

The genes are TRBV9 and TRBJ1-2; D unresolved. CDR1 and CDR2 from the germline V gene are SGDLS and YYNGEE. V lost 0 bases, J lost 0 bases, and 12 bases lay in between. The CDR3 has 16 residues. CDR3 sequence reads: CASSVAPGKANYGYTF. CDR3 bases: TGTGCCAGCAGCGTAGCTCCGGGGAAGGCTAACTATGGCTACACCTTC. The full variable domain, its missing parts supplied by reference TRBV9 and TRBJ1-2, is DSGVTQTPKHLITATGQRVTLRCSPRSGDLSVYWYQQSLDQGLQFLIQYYNGEERAKGNILERFSAQQFPDLHSELNLSSLELGDSALYFCASSVAPGKANYGYTFGSGTRLTVV.

The chain links TRBV15 to TRBJ2-7, with D possibly being TRBD2 (6 bases). Germline V gene sequence: CDR1 LNHNV, CDR2 YYDKDF (reference sequence). V was shortened by 0 bases and J by 2 bases, with 14 bases between the two germline ends. The CDR3 is made up of 16 amino acids. The CDR3 nucleotides read TGTGCCACCAGCAGAGATAGGTCAGGGAGGCCCTACGAGCAGTACTTC. Amino acid sequence: CATSRDRSGRPYEQYF. Together with reference TRBV15 and TRBJ2-7, the CDR3 gives the full variable domain: DAMVIQNPRYQVTQFGKPVTLSCSQTLNHNVMYWYQQKSSQAPKLLFHYYDKDFNNEADTPDNFQSRRPNTSFCFLDIRSPGLGDTAMYLCATSRDRSGRPYEQYFGPGTRLTVT.

The rearrangement links TRBV7-9 to TRBJ2-5, with D possibly matching TRBD2 (6 bases). Between the trimmed V and J ends, which lost 5 bases and 1 base, there was a span of 14 bases. Per the germline V gene, CDR1 is SEHNR and CDR2 is FQNEAQ (reference sequence). The CDR3 totals 15 residues. The CDR3: CASSPRGLRQETQYF. In DNA, the CDR3 is TGTGCCAGCAGCCCCCGGGGGTTGCGCCAAGAGACCCAGTACTTC.

The chain recombines TRBV18 with TRBJ1-3; possible D gene TRBD1, 5 bases. The V end lost 3 bases, the J end lost 4 bases, and 13 bases lay between the germline ends. The length of the CDR3 is 15 residues. The germline CDR1 and CDR2 sequences are KGHSH and LQKENI. The DNA for the CDR3 is TGTGCCAGCTCACCGGCCAGGGATAGGGGAAACACCATATATTTT. This codes for CASSPARDRGNTIYF.

This clone was counted a few times. The V call is TRBV4-1, the J call TRBJ2-7; 10 nucleotides align to TRBD2. The CDR3 runs 15 residues. Trimming took 1 base from V and 4 from J; bases not matched to a gene: 4. From germline, CDR1 is MGHRA and CDR2 YSYEKL. This CDR3 reads CASSQGGLARYEQYF. The DNA of the CDR3 is TGCGCCAGCAGCCAAGGGGGACTAGCGAGGTACGAGCAGTACTTC.

The rearrangement links TRBV27 to TRBJ2-1, with TRBD1 as a possible D gene (6 bases). This CDR3 contains 13 residues. Germline-derived CDR1 and CDR2 are MNHEY and SMNVEV (reference sequence). V lost 7 bases and J lost 4, with 11 bases in between. The CDR3 spells CASMGALYNEQFF. CDR3 nucleotide sequence: TGTGCCAGCATGGGGGCCCTATACAATGAGCAGTTCTTC.

The gene calls are TRBV10-3 and TRBJ2-3; 8 nucleotides match TRBD2. Germline V lookup: CDR1 ENHRY, CDR2 SYGVKD. J gave up 5 bases and V 4 bases, and 8 bases lay outside the gene matches. This CDR3 has 15 amino acids. The CDR3 coding sequence is TGTGCCATCAGTGGCCCAGCGGGAGTAGTAGATACGCAGTATTTT. Translating it yields CAISGPAGVVDTQYF.

This clone is a singleton in its sample. The chain is built from TRBV7-9 and TRBJ1-1; maybe TRBD1 (6 bases). V was cut by 1 base and J by 12 bases, with 12 bases left in between. Germline V gene sequence: CDR1 SEHNR, CDR2 FQNEAQ (reference sequence). There are 12 residues in the CDR3. The DNA for the CDR3 is TGTGCCAGCAGCTTAGGTGGGACAACAACTTTCTTT. Its translation: CASSLGGTTTFF.

The chain joins TRBV5-5 to TRBJ2-3, with 12 bases that match TRBD1. CDR3 length: 19 residues. V lost 0 bases and J lost 7; bases outside the gene matches: 15. From germline, CDR1 is SGHKS and CDR2 YYEKEE (reference sequence). DNA of the CDR3: TGTGCCAGCAGCTTGGGGGGACAGGGGGCTGAGGCGGGGCGGTATACGCAGTATTTT. Translation: CASSLGGQGAEAGRYTQYF.

This clone was counted a few times. The CDR3 DNA follows: TGTGCCAGCAGCCAAGTTGATTGGGGCCCCACCTACGAGCAGTACTTC. Residues: CASSQVDWGPTYEQYF. The chain recombines TRBV14 with TRBJ2-7; tentative D call: TRBD1 (5 bases). Germline CDR1 is SGHDN and CDR2 is FVKESK. V lost 1 base to trimming and J lost 2 bases, with 15 bases between them. The CDR3 contains 16 residues.